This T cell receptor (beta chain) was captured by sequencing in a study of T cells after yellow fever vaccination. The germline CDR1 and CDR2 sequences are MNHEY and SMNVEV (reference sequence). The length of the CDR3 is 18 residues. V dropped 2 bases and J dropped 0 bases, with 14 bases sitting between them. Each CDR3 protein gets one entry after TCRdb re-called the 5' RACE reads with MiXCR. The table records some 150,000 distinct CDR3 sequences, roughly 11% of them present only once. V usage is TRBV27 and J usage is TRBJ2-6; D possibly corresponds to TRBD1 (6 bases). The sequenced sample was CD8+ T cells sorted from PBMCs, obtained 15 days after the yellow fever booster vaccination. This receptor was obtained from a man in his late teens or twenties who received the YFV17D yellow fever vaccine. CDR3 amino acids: CASSLNGGSLSGANVLTF. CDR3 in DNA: TGTGCCAGCAGTTTAAATGGGGGCAGCCTCTCTGGGGCCAACGTCCTGACTTTC.